Listed below are T cell receptor beta chains from one sample, sequenced in a study of cytomegalovirus exposure and HLA in healthy donors. TCRdb's table, derived via immunoSEQ multiplex PCR, lists solely in-frame clones and lacks some. This table holds 110,000 or so clones, around 75% found once. Sequencing used PBMCs. The source of these receptors is a man aged 30 to 39 in good health and CMV-seronegative. The CDR3 runs from the conserved cysteine through the conserved F or W. D genes are given only for firm matches. A row's size may be missing; if present it is once, few, many or a size class.

d_gene | j_gene | v_gene | abundance | CDR3nt | CDR3aa
TRBD1 | TRBJ2-5 | TRBV30 | NA | TGTGCCTCAGCGACAGGGGAGACCCAGTACTTC | CASATGETQYF
TRBD1 | TRBJ1-2 | TRBV6-1 | once | TGTGCCAGTTACGAGGGGGCAGGAAATGGCTACACCTTC | CASYEGAGNGYTF
NA | TRBJ2-6 | TRBV7-8 | NA | TGTGCCAGCAGCCGAGGACAGATGGGGGCCAACGTCCTGACTTTC | CASSRGQMGANVLTF
TRBD2 | TRBJ2-2 | TRBV6-6 | once | TGTGCCAGCAGTGCGGGACTAGGCCGCGGGGAGCTGGTTTTT | CASSAGLGRGELVF
NA | TRBJ1-2 | TRBV19 | NA | TGTGCCAGTAGTGCAGGGTTGGATGGCTACACCTTC | CASSAGLDGYTF
TRBD2 | TRBJ2-7 | TRBV27 | NA | TGTGCCAGCAGTGCCGGGACTAGTAAAAGGGAGCAGTACTTC | CASSAGTSKREQYF
TRBD2 | TRBJ2-3 | TRBV7-8 | NA | TGTGCCAGCAGCCCGGGGGGTTATACGCAGTATTTT | CASSPGGYTQYF
NA | TRBJ2-1 | TRBV4-1 | NA | TGCGCCAGCAGCCAAGCGGCAGGGCGGGGATACAATGAGCAGTTCTTC | CASSQAAGRGYNEQFF
NA | TRBJ2-7 | TRBV9 | NA | TGTGCCAGCAGCGTAGGAATAGAACAGAAGCAGTACTTC | CASSVGIEQKQYF
TRBD1 | TRBJ1-2 | TRBV18 | NA | TGTGCCAGCTCACCCCGGACAGGGGCTAACTATGGCTACACCTTC | CASSPRTGANYGYTF
NA | TRBJ1-5 | TRBV5-6 | NA | TGTGCCAGCAGCACAGGGATGGGCAATCAGCCCCAGCATTTT | CASSTGMGNQPQHF
NA | TRBJ1-2 | TRBV6-5 | NA | TGTGCCAGCACACCGGGGGAGGGGGTCTATGGCTACACCTTC | CASTPGEGVYGYTF
NA | TRBJ1-4 | TRBV10-3 | NA | TGTGCCATCAGTGGGGCAGATAATGAAAAACTGTTTTTT | CAISGADNEKLFF
TRBD2 | TRBJ2-2 | TRBV9 | NA | TGTGCCAGCAGCGTAGTCCCGGGAGGCACCGGGGAGCTGTTTTTT | CASSVVPGGTGELFF
TRBD2 | TRBJ2-3 | TRBV5-5 | NA | TGTGCCAGCAGCCCGGGACTAGTAATAGATACGCAGTATTTT | CASSPGLVIDTQYF
TRBD1 | TRBJ2-7 | TRBV4-1 | NA | TGCGCCAGCAGCCAAGGTGGACAGGGATACGAGCAGTACTTC | CASSQGGQGYEQYF
TRBD1 | TRBJ2-7 | TRBV7-8 | NA | TGTGCCAGCAGCCTCCGACAGGGTTTACCCTACGAGCAGTACTTC | CASSLRQGLPYEQYF
NA | TRBJ2-5 | TRBV5-4 | NA | TGTGCCAGCAGGGATGGCCGAACCGCAGGGGAGACCCAGTACTTC | CASRDGRTAGETQYF
NA | TRBJ1-5 | TRBV7-2 | NA | TGTGCCAGCAGCTTAGATTCTAATCAGCCCCAGCATTTT | CASSLDSNQPQHF
NA | TRBJ2-7 | TRBV5-4 | NA | TGTGCCAGCAGCCCCCGGGACTTTGCCTACGAGCAGTACTTC | CASSPRDFAYEQYF
TRBD1 | TRBJ1-2 | TRBV15 | NA | TGTGCCACCAGCTGGACAGGGGATGGCTACACCTTC | CATSWTGDGYTF
NA | TRBJ2-7 | TRBV2 | NA | TGTGCCAGCAGCCCGGGGACTTCTAACTACGAGCAGTACTTC | CASSPGTSNYEQYF
NA | TRBJ1-2 | TRBV6-5 | NA | TGTGCCAGCTCTCTTGGCCGACAGTTCTATGGCTACACCTTC | CASSLGRQFYGYTF
NA | TRBJ2-4 | TRBV6-6 | NA | TGTGCCAGCAGGAGGGACATCGGGGCCTCAAATCAGTACTTC | CASRRDIGASNQYF
NA | TRBJ2-1 | TRBV4-1 | few | TGCGCCAGCAGCCAATCCACCGGACAAACCTTCTCCTACAATGAGCAGTTCTTC | CASSQSTGQTFSYNEQFF
NA | TRBJ2-3 | TRBV11-3 | NA | TGTGCCAGCAGCCCCACGGGGACAGATACGCAGTATTTT | CASSPTGTDTQYF
NA | TRBJ1-1 | TRBV5-4 | NA | TGTGCCAGCAGCTTGGGGGGAGGGACGGTGACTGAAGCTTTCTTT | CASSLGGGTVTEAFF
NA | TRBJ2-1 | TRBV28 | NA | TGTGCCAGCAGTCCCCCACGGGAGCGGAAGTTCTTC | CASSPPRERKFF
TRBD1 | TRBJ1-5 | TRBV6-1 | NA | TGTGCCAGCAGTGAGAACAGGGGTGCTCAGCCCCAGCATTTT | CASSENRGAQPQHF
NA | TRBJ2-1 | TRBV9 | NA | TGTGCCAGCAGCGTAGGGGCAGGGACCTACAATGAGCAGTTCTTC | CASSVGAGTYNEQFF
NA | TRBJ2-2 | TRBV29-1 | few | TGCAGCGTTGACTCCGGGACGGGAGTGGTCGGGGAGCTGTTTTTT | CSVDSGTGVVGELFF
TRBD1 | TRBJ1-5 | TRBV12-5 | NA | TGTGCTAGTGGTTTCACTCGAACAGGGGGGGACAATCAGCCCCAGCATTTT | CASGFTRTGGDNQPQHF
TRBD2 | TRBJ2-5 | TRBV7-7 | NA | TGTGCCAGCACCGGGGGGGGGCAAGAGACCCAGTACTTC | CASTGGGQETQYF
NA | TRBJ1-2 | TRBV5-1 | NA | TGCGCCAGCAGCTTACAAGGACAGTATGGCTACACCTTC | CASSLQGQYGYTF
NA | TRBJ2-7 | TRBV29-1 | NA | TGCAGCGTTGAGTCACAGGGTGTTTACGAGCAGTACTTC | CSVESQGVYEQYF
NA | TRBJ2-3 | TRBV7-9 | NA | TGTGCCAGCAGCTTAAATTCGGGACTGAACACAGATACGCAGTATTTT | CASSLNSGLNTDTQYF
TRBD1 | TRBJ1-1 | TRBV18 | NA | TGTGCCAGCTCACTGGACAGGGGAGGCATGAACACTGAAGCTTTCTTT | CASSLDRGGMNTEAFF
TRBD1 | TRBJ1-1 | TRBV27 | NA | TGTGCCAGCAGTCTCGAAGGGGGACAGGGAAACACTGAAGCTTTCTTT | CASSLEGGQGNTEAFF
NA | TRBJ1-1 | TRBV7-9 | few | TGTGCCAGCAGCTTAGGACATGACAGGCCTAAGAACACTGAAGCTTTCTTT | CASSLGHDRPKNTEAFF
NA | TRBJ2-4 | TRBV29-1 | NA | TGCAGCGCCACTACGTACAGGGACAAAAACATTCAGTACTTC | CSATTYRDKNIQYF
TRBD1 | TRBJ1-1 | TRBV11-3 | NA | TGTGCCAGCAGCGCGACAGGGCCAAACACTGAAGCTTTCTTT | CASSATGPNTEAFF
TRBD1 | TRBJ2-3 | TRBV7-9 | NA | TGTGCCAGCAGCTTGGGCGGGCAGGGGGCAACAGATACGCAGTATTTT | CASSLGGQGATDTQYF
TRBD1 | TRBJ1-1 | TRBV30 | NA | TGTGCCTGGGGACAGGGGAGGAACACTGAAGCTTTCTTT | CAWGQGRNTEAFF
NA | TRBJ2-1 | TRBV5-6 | NA | TGTGCCAGCAGACCAGGGCCCTACAATGAGCAGTTCTTC | CASRPGPYNEQFF
TRBD2 | TRBJ2-7 | TRBV15 | NA | TGTGCCACCAGCAGGGACAGCGGGGGCCGTTCCGAGCAGTACTTC | CATSRDSGGRSEQYF
NA | TRBJ1-6 | TRBV13 | NA | TGTGCCAGCAGCTTACGGGACTTCTATAATTCACCCCTCCACTTT | CASSLRDFYNSPLHF
TRBD2 | TRBJ2-1 | TRBV28 | NA | TGTGCCAGCAGTTTAGTGACTAGCGGTACTTACAATGAGCAGTTCTTC | CASSLVTSGTYNEQFF
NA | TRBJ2-5 | TRBV5-1 | NA | TGCGCCAGCAGCTTGGAGGTGCGGGAGACCCAGTACTTC | CASSLEVRETQYF
TRBD1 | TRBJ1-4 | TRBV19 | once | TGTGCCAGCCAACAGGGGGCCACTAATGAAAAACTGTTTTTT | CASQQGATNEKLFF
NA | TRBJ1-6 | TRBV7-2 | NA | TGTGCCAGCAGCTTATACGGGGGGGAATCACCCCTCCACTTT | CASSLYGGESPLHF
TRBD1 | TRBJ1-3 | TRBV2 | NA | TGTGCCAGCAGTCTAGGGACAGGAGGAAACACCATATATTTT | CASSLGTGGNTIYF